This T cell receptor beta chain was sequenced in a study of OX40 agonist ivuxolimab in advanced cancers. Study at large: Age averaged around 58 years (range about 20 to 79), and around 78% were male. Findings and limits, study-wide: The expanded peripheral T cells' antigen specificity was not determined. Fewer expanded clones were found on average in CD4+ than in CD8+ T cells.

This CDR3 region has 16 residues. Trimming removed 0 bases from V and 5 bases from J; junction bases left unmatched: 7. Germline CDR1 is SGHDN and CDR2 is FVKESK. Generated by immunoSEQ multiplex PCR, the TCRdb table keeps only in-frame clones and is missing some. The data contain 20,000 to 25,000 clones, 88% of them singletons. Details on this clone: Its antigen is not known.

The gene calls are TRBV14 and TRBJ2-1; 7 bases match TRBD2. This clonotype was obtained from an adult with an advanced solid tumor such as melanoma, head and neck, liver or kidney cancer. This material consisted of CD4+ or CD8+ T cells sorted from blood, taken in a trial of the OX40 agonist ivuxolimab. This CDR3 reads CASSQDHAGVHNEQFF. The CDR3 DNA sequence: TGTGCCAGCAGCCAAGATCACGCGGGGGTCCACAATGAGCAGTTCTTC.